Below, 13 T cell receptor beta chains from the same sample are listed, as sequenced in a study of T cell responses to AZD1222 COVID-19 vaccine. Libraries were prepared by immunoSEQ multiplex PCR; TCRdb keeps only in-frame clonotypes and omits some of them. The sample yields over 100,000 clones, approximately 91% seen once. This specimen was peripheral blood, taken on day 0 of AZD1222 vaccination. Every receptor here comes from an adult in good health.

J is TRBJ2-5 and V is TRBV14; a possible D gene is TRBD1 (6 bases). There are 15 residues in the CDR3. The V end was cut by 1 base, the J end by 1 base, with 10 bases between. Per the germline V gene, CDR1 is SGHDN and CDR2 is FVKESK. DNA for the CDR3: TGTGCCAGCAGCCAAGCGAGGGGGATCCAAGAGACCCAGTACTTC. Its protein product is CASSQARGIQETQYF.

The rearrangement joins TRBV6-1 to TRBJ1-5, with no clear D. CDR3 length: 16 amino acids. Germline CDR1 is MNHNS and CDR2 is SASEGT. The germline V and J ends were trimmed by 1 base and 2 bases, with 12 bases remaining between them. CDR3 region: CASSEDPRFGNQPQHF. The DNA of the CDR3 is TGTGCCAGCAGTGAAGATCCCCGATTTGGCAATCAGCCCCAGCATTTT.

The gene calls are TRBV28 and TRBJ2-7; unclear D gene. Germline V CDR1 and CDR2: MDHEN, SYDVKM. V was trimmed by 5 bases and J by 0 bases, leaving 14 bases between them. The CDR3 runs to 15 residues. CDR3 coding DNA: TGTGCCAGCAGTGATGGTCCAGGAAGCTCCTACGAGCAGTACTTC. Translating gives CASSDGPGSSYEQYF. The full variable domain, rest sourced from reference TRBV28 and TRBJ2-7, is DVKVTQSSRYLVKRTGEKVFLECVQDMDHENMFWYRQDPGLGLRLIYFSYDVKMKEKGDIPEGYSVSREKKERFSLILESASTNQTSMYLCASSDGPGSSYEQYFGPGTRLTVT.

This sequence joins TRBV18 and TRBJ1-2; 9 bases agree with TRBD1. Germline V lookup: CDR1 KGHSH, CDR2 LQKENI. This CDR3 has 18 amino acids. The trim removed 0 bases at V and 5 bases at J, leaving 13 bases unmatched. This chain's CDR3 is CASSPPGGQGRNPYGYTF. DNA of the CDR3: TGTGCCAGCTCACCACCGGGGGGACAGGGTCGGAACCCATATGGCTACACCTTC.

This clone is a singleton in its sample. The gene calls are TRBV5-8 and TRBJ1-5; D is perhaps TRBD1 (5 bases). With 2 bases removed from V and 0 bases from J, the gap between germline ends came to 12 bases. Per germline, CDR1 SGHTS and CDR2 YDEGEE. The CDR3 sequence is 16 residues long. CDR3 residues: CASSLGDGRSNQPQHF. The CDR3 coding sequence is TGTGCCAGCAGCTTAGGGGACGGCCGTAGCAATCAGCCCCAGCATTTT. Combining the CDR3 with reference TRBV5-8 and TRBJ1-5 gives the whole variable domain EAGVTQSPTHLIKTRGQQATLRCSPISGHTSVYWYQQALGLGLQFLLWYDEGEERNRGNFPPRFSGRQFPNYSSELNVNALELEDSALYLCASSLGDGRSNQPQHFGDGTRLSIL.

The rearrangement joins TRBV12-3 or TRBV12-4 to TRBJ1-1, with 7 bases aligning to TRBD1. J gave up 1 base and V 6 bases, and 2 bases lay outside the gene matches. The CDR3 extends over 13 amino acids. The CDR3 nucleotides are TGTGCCAGCAGGCGACAGGGGAACACTGAAGCTTTCTTT. Translating gives CASRRQGNTEAFF.

The chain employs TRBV7-9 and TRBJ1-3; D unresolved. The germline CDR1 and CDR2 sequences are SEHNR and FQNEAQ (reference sequence). The CDR3 covers 17 residues. Trimming stripped 5 bases from V and 0 bases from J, with 17 bases between. The CDR3 sequence is CASSRPRTTDSGNTIYF. CDR3 DNA sequence: TGTGCCAGCAGCCGACCCCGTACCACAGACTCTGGAAACACCATATATTTT.

J is TRBJ1-6 and V is TRBV7-3, with 7 bases aligning to TRBD1. Germline values: CDR1 SGHTA, CDR2 FQGTGA. The CDR3 is made up of 14 amino acids. The V gene end was trimmed by 3 bases and the J gene end by 6 bases; junction bases not matched to a gene: 2. The CDR3 loop is CASSLGQPNSPLHF. The CDR3 DNA reads as TGTGCCAGCAGCTTGGGACAGCCTAATTCACCCCTCCACTTT.

This chain links TRBV12-3 or TRBV12-4 with TRBJ2-2, with unresolved D. This CDR3 contains 12 residues. The V end lost 7 bases, the J end lost 3 bases, and 6 bases lay between the germline ends. CDR3 bases: TGTGCCAGCAATACAGACACCGGGGAGCTGTTTTTT. This gives the protein CASNTDTGELFF.

V gene TRBV10-1 combines with J gene TRBJ2-2; D might be TRBD2 (5 bases). The CDR3 totals 16 residues. The V and J ends lost 0 bases and 7 bases respectively, with 15 bases between them. Germline values: CDR1 WNHNN, CDR2 SYGVQD (reference sequence). Here the CDR3 DNA reads TGCGCCAGCAGTGAGTCCTCTCCCGGGAACGGCGGGGAGCTGTTTTTT. The encoded protein is CASSESSPGNGGELFF.

This rearrangement joins TRBV7-2 to TRBJ2-1; 11 bases are a match to TRBD2. The germline V gene has CDR1 SGHTA and CDR2 FQGNSA. J lost 4 bases, V lost 2 bases, and 7 bases had no gene match. The CDR3 loop spans 17 amino acids. The CDR3 is CASSLQVTSGTYNEQFF. DNA for the CDR3: TGTGCCAGCAGCTTACAGGTGACTAGCGGGACTTACAATGAGCAGTTCTTC.

The chain has TRBV3-1 (or the pseudogene TRBV3-2) and TRBJ1-2, with 8 bases aligning to TRBD1. This CDR3 has 16 amino acids. V shed 4 bases and J 3 bases; nucleotides not matched to a gene: 10. Per the germline V gene, CDR1 is LGHDT and CDR2 is YNNKEL (reference sequence). CDR3 sequence (DNA): TGTGCCAGCAGCCCCAGTCCAGGGGGCGCTTACTATGGCTACACCTTC. It is translated as CASSPSPGGAYYGYTF.

The sample holds one count of this clone. The chain couples TRBV19 to TRBJ2-7; 7 positions match TRBD2. CDR1 and CDR2 from the germline V gene are LNHDA and SQIVND (reference sequence). The CDR3 has 17 residues. After removal of 5 bases from V and 0 bases from J, the junction contained 13 bases not matched to a gene. CDR3: CASSPDIGLGASYEQYF. CDR3 DNA sequence: TGTGCCAGTAGTCCCGATATAGGACTAGGGGCCTCCTACGAGCAGTACTTC.